The next 22 T cell receptor beta chains were all read from a single sample in a study of blood T cell repertoires in COVID-19. Sequencing used immunoSEQ multiplex PCR; TCRdb keeps in-frame clones, though not all of them. Among approximately 190,000 clones listed, 85% to 90% were seen once. Sequencing used peripheral blood. The receptors here all came from a man in his forties with active or convalescent COVID-19.

V gene TRBV10-3 combines with J gene TRBJ1-5; tentative D call: TRBD1 (6 bases). CDR1 is ENHRY and CDR2 is SYGVKD in the germline V gene. Trimming removed 6 bases from V and 4 bases from J, with 13 bases in between. The CDR3 runs to 14 residues. The CDR3 here is CAISSQGPNQPQHF. The CDR3 DNA sequence: TGTGCCATCAGCTCACAGGGACCTAATCAGCCCCAGCATTTT.

This chain uses TRBV5-4 with TRBJ2-1; D may be TRBD1 (6 bases). Looked up from germline, CDR1 is SGHNT and CDR2 is YYREEE (reference sequence). The V and J ends lost 4 bases and 3 bases respectively, with 11 bases between them. The CDR3 is 14 amino acids. CDR3 amino acids: CASSTRTDYNEQFF. The CDR3 coding sequence is TGTGCCAGCAGCACCCGGACAGACTACAATGAGCAGTTCTTC.

The gene calls are TRBV10-3 and TRBJ2-7; 8 bases align to TRBD1. Trimming at V came to 5 bases and at J to 5 bases, leaving 11 bases not matched to a gene. The CDR3 runs 15 residues. CDR1 is ENHRY and CDR2 is SYGVKD in the germline V gene. The CDR3 here is CAISPTGGSNHEQYF. CDR3 sequence (DNA): TGTGCCATCAGTCCAACAGGGGGGTCAAACCACGAGCAGTACTTC.

The rearrangement uses TRBV28 and TRBJ1-1, with D perhaps TRBD1 (6 bases). Trimming removed 6 bases at V and 5 bases at J, with 13 bases between. Germline CDR1 MDHEN, CDR2 SYDVKM. The CDR3 is made up of 13 amino acids. Here the CDR3 DNA reads TGTGCCAGCAGGTCGCGGGGGCAAACTGAAGCTTTCTTT. This translates into CASRSRGQTEAFF.

The chain links TRBV28 to TRBJ2-1, with TRBD2 as a possible D gene (5 bases). CDR3 length equals 13 residues. V lost 5 bases and J lost 4, with 9 bases in between. The germline gives CDR1 MDHEN, CDR2 SYDVKM. CDR3 in DNA: TGTGCCAGCAGTACGGGCGGGTACAATGAGCAGTTCTTC. Translated: CASSTGGYNEQFF.

This sequence joins TRBV6-5 and TRBJ1-2, with D tentatively TRBD1 (5 bases). There are 15 residues in the CDR3. The V gene lost 5 bases and the J gene lost 3 bases, with 16 bases spanning the gap. The germline CDR1 and CDR2 sequences are MNHEY and SVGAGI. The CDR3 nucleotides are TGTGCCAGCAGTCATACTCGGGCAGGGCACTATGGCTACACCTTC. As protein: CASSHTRAGHYGYTF.

The V gene is TRBV19, the J gene TRBJ1-5; unclear D gene. The CDR3 spans 14 residues. Trimming removed 5 bases at V and 9 bases at J, with 17 bases between. CDR1 and CDR2 (germline): LNHDA, SQIVND (reference sequence). CDR3 coding DNA: TGTGCCAGTAGTTACCGTAATCCGGGTTCGCCCCAGCATTTT. This gives the protein CASSYRNPGSPQHF.

The V gene is TRBV19, the J gene TRBJ2-1; possible D gene TRBD2, 5 bases. Germline V gene lookup returns CDR1 LNHDA and CDR2 SQIVND (reference sequence). The CDR3 consists of 14 residues. V was trimmed by 6 bases and J by 10 bases, leaving 19 bases between them. For the CDR3, the DNA is TGTGCCAGTAGGAGCGGACCAGACAATGGGGAGCAGTTCTTC. Protein sequence: CASRSGPDNGEQFF.

The rearrangement uses TRBV5-4 and TRBJ2-3; D is uncertain. CDR1 SGHNT and CDR2 YYREEE come from the germline V gene (reference sequence). CDR3 length: 13 residues. Trimming left V 2 bases short and J 6 bases short, with 10 bases between. For the CDR3, the DNA is TGTGCCAGCAGCTTCTGGCGGTTCGATACGCAGTATTTT. It codes for CASSFWRFDTQYF. Full variable domain (rest looked up from reference TRBV5-4 and TRBJ2-3): ETGVTQSPTHLIKTRGQQVTLRCSSQSGHNTVSWYQQALGQGPQFIFQYYREEENGRGNFPPRFSGLQFPNYSSELNVNALELDDSALYLCASSFWRFDTQYFGPGTRLTVL.

The V gene is TRBV29-1, the J gene TRBJ2-2; 9 bases are shared with TRBD1. The V gene end was trimmed by 4 bases and the J gene end by 5 bases; junction bases not matched to a gene: 5. There are 14 residues in the CDR3. CDR1 is SQVTM, CDR2 ANQGSEA, per germline. In DNA form, the CDR3 reads TGCAGCGTTGGCCGACAGGGGGGGACCGGGGAGCTGTTTTTT. Its protein is CSVGRQGGTGELFF.

The chain has TRBV7-8 and TRBJ1-2, with D perhaps TRBD1 (6 bases). The CDR3 sequence is 17 residues long. Germline lookup yields CDR1 SGHVS and CDR2 FQNEAQ. V shed 1 base and J shed 7 bases, with 22 bases lying between them. CDR3 sequence: CASSLGVRGRGVSGYTF. The CDR3 DNA reads as TGTGCCAGCAGCTTAGGTGTTAGGGGCAGGGGCGTATCTGGCTACACCTTC.

This clone was counted between two and nine times. This chain connects TRBV6-5 to TRBJ1-2; TRBD1 agrees at 9 bases. CDR1 and CDR2 (germline): MNHEY, SVGAGI. After removal of 6 bases from V and 11 bases from J, the junction contained 4 bases not matched to a gene. The CDR3 extends over 11 amino acids. CDR3 nucleotide sequence: TGTGCCAGCAGCGGACAGGGGTCTTACACCTTC. Encoded protein: CASSGQGSYTF.

The chain uses TRBV6-5 and TRBJ2-1; D is perhaps TRBD1 (5 bases). The CDR3 has 15 amino acids. Germline assignment: CDR1 MNHEY and CDR2 SVGAGI. V lost 6 bases, J lost 6 bases, and 18 bases lay in between. DNA of the CDR3: TGTGCCAGCAGACCATGGACAACCCCCTTCAATGAGCAGTTCTTC. Protein sequence: CASRPWTTPFNEQFF.

V gene TRBV14 combines with J gene TRBJ2-1, with TRBD2 matching 11 bases. Trimming cost V 1 base and J 4 bases; bases outside gene matches: 6. Germline V lookup: CDR1 SGHDN, CDR2 FVKESK. The CDR3 extends over 17 amino acids. The CDR3: CASSQGTSGSWYNEQFF. For the CDR3, the DNA is TGTGCCAGCAGCCAAGGAACTAGCGGGAGCTGGTACAATGAGCAGTTCTTC. Supplemented by reference TRBV14 and TRBJ2-1, the full variable domain reads EAGVTQFPSHSVIEKGQTVTLRCDPISGHDNLYWYRRVMGKEIKFLLHFVKESKQDESGMPNNRFLAERTGGTYSTLKVQPAELEDSGVYFCASSQGTSGSWYNEQFFGPGTRLTVL.

The chain employs TRBV5-1 and TRBJ1-1, with no clear D. With 0 bases removed from V and 4 bases from J, the gap between germline ends came to 7 bases. This CDR3 contains 13 residues. The germline CDR1 and CDR2 sequences are SGHRS and YFSETQ. Written as DNA, the CDR3 is TGCGCCAGCAGCTTGGGGGCGGGCACTGAAGCTTTCTTT. Protein: CASSLGAGTEAFF. Drawing the rest from reference TRBV5-1 and TRBJ1-1, the complete variable domain is KAGVTQTPRYLIKTRGQQVTLSCSPISGHRSVSWYQQTPGQGLQFLFEYFSETQRNKGNFPGRFSGRQFSNSRSEMNVSTLELGDSALYLCASSLGAGTEAFFGQGTRLTVV.

The table lists this clone with a few counts. The chain uses TRBV7-2 and TRBJ2-7, with unresolved D. V shed 5 bases and J shed 7 bases, with 24 bases lying between them. CDR1 and CDR2 from the germline V gene are SGHTA and FQGNSA. CDR3 length: 16 amino acids. The CDR3 here is CASSNSNRARLWEQYF. DNA for the CDR3: TGTGCCAGCAGCAACTCAAACCGAGCCCGTCTTTGGGAGCAGTACTTC.

The rearrangement uses TRBV6-2 or TRBV6-3 and TRBJ1-3, with 7 bases that match TRBD1. There are 13 residues in the CDR3. Germline V CDR1 and CDR2: MNHEY, SVGEGT. With V trimmed by 5 bases and J by 6 bases, 4 bases remained unmatched. This chain's CDR3 is CASSRQGENTIYF. The CDR3 DNA sequence: TGTGCCAGCAGTCGACAGGGTGAAAACACCATATATTTT.

Concerning this clone itself: Different DNA sequences within this sample yield the same CDR3. V usage is TRBV3-1 (or the pseudogene TRBV3-2) and J usage is TRBJ1-6, with TRBD1 matching 7 bases. The germline CDR1 and CDR2 sequences are LGHDT and YNNKEL (reference sequence). After removal of 8 bases from V and 8 bases from J, the junction contained 6 bases not matched to a gene. There are 13 residues in the CDR3. CDR3 in DNA: TGTGCCAGCGGACTCAGGGGGGATTCACCCCTCCACTTT. It specifies CASGLRGDSPLHF.

This clone was observed a single time. The chain employs TRBV19 and TRBJ2-3; weak D call: TRBD2 (6 bases). The CDR3 spans 15 residues. V lost 5 bases to trimming and J lost 0 bases, with 12 bases between them. The V gene's germline CDR1 is LNHDA and CDR2 SQIVND (reference sequence). This CDR3 is CASSYGGQSTDTQYF. In DNA, the CDR3 is TGTGCCAGTAGTTATGGAGGGCAGAGCACAGATACGCAGTATTTT.

The chain links TRBV9 to TRBJ1-1; D perhaps matches TRBD1 (6 bases). With 4 bases removed from V and 1 base from J, the gap between germline ends came to 20 bases. This CDR3 contains 17 residues. Germline values: CDR1 SGDLS, CDR2 YYNGEE. CDR3 sequence reads: CASSQGMAVPTNTEAFF. The DNA for the CDR3 is TGTGCCAGCAGCCAGGGGATGGCAGTTCCCACGAACACTGAAGCTTTCTTT.

J is TRBJ2-7 and V is TRBV5-4, with D maybe TRBD1 (5 bases). Germline-derived CDR1 and CDR2 are SGHNT and YYREEE (reference sequence). The CDR3 consists of 14 residues. Trimming took 3 bases from V and 5 from J, leaving 15 bases between them. The CDR3 loop reads CASSSAGFWDEQYF. The CDR3 coding sequence is TGTGCCAGCAGCTCTGCAGGGTTTTGGGACGAGCAGTACTTC.

The CDR3 region is CASSPGTSGTDTQYF. CDR3 nucleotide sequence: TGCGCCAGCAGCCCCGGGACTAGCGGCACAGATACGCAGTATTTT. The V and J genes are TRBV5-1 and TRBJ2-3; 10 bases match TRBD2. Germline V gene lookup returns CDR1 SGHRS and CDR2 YFSETQ. The V and J ends lost 4 bases and 1 base, in that order; junction bases with no gene match: 3. The CDR3 extends over 15 amino acids.